Included here is one T cell receptor (beta chain) sequence, with context. The target antigen is unknown. Germline V gives CDR1 PRHDT, CDR2 FYEKMQ (reference sequence). This CDR3 region has 14 residues. V was pared by 5 bases and J by 7 bases, with 9 bases of the junction left unmatched. This specimen comes from a study of T cell clonotyping in hematopoietic cell transplantation. Study results and caveats: Pathologically expanded recipient clonotypes increased progressively from day 30 to day 180 as diversity fell. No sorting was done, leaving CD4 and CD8 contributions mixed.

Time point here: recipient sample about 28 days before transplant, after cytoreduction. Repertoires were generated with immunoSEQ multiplex PCR, while TCRdb's copy carries only in-frame clones and drops some. The sample has about 45,000 clones, about four fifths seen once; the top ten hold 4% to 5.5%. The receptor was derived from a man in his 60s with myelodysplastic syndrome. Some clones in this sample may be carry-over from other donors' samples. The sequenced sample was peripheral blood mononuclear cells, obtained before stem cell transplant. The rearrangement joins TRBV13 to TRBJ2-7; TRBD1 matches 9 bases. The DNA of the CDR3 is TGTGCCAGCAGCATCCGGGACAGGGATGGGGAGCAGTACTTC. Amino acids: CASSIRDRDGEQYF.